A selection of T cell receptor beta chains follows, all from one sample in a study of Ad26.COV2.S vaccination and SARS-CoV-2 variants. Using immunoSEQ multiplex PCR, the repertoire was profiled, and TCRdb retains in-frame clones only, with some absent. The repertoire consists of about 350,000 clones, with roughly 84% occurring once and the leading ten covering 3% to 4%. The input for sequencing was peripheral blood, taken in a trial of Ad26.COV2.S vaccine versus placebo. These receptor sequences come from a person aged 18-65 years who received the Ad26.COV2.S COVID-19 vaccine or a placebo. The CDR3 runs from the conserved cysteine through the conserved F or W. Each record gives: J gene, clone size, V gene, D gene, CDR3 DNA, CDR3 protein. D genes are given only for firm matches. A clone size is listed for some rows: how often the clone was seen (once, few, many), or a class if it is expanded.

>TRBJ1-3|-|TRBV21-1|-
-
CASSPGAWGSGNTIYF
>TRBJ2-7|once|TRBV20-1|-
TGCAGTGCTAGAGAGGACTCCGAGCAGTACTTC
CSAREDSEQYF
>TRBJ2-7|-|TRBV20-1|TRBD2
TGCAGTGCTAGTAGGAGTAGCGGGAGGTCCTACGAGCAGTACTTC
CSASRSSGRSYEQYF
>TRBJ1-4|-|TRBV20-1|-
TGCAGTGCTAGTGGAGGGGCGCATTTGAAGGAAAAACTGTTTTTT
CSASGGAHLKEKLFF
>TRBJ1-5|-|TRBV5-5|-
TGTGCCAGCAGCTCCCTATTGACACCGACGGGGCCCCAGCATTTT
CASSSLLTPTGPQHF
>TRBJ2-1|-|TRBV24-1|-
TGTGCCACCAGTGATTCGGGGTACAATGAGCAGTTCTTC
CATSDSGYNEQFF
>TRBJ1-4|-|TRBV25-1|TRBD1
TGTGCCAGCAGTGGAGACAGGGGCACTAATGAAAAACTGTTTTTT
CASSGDRGTNEKLFF
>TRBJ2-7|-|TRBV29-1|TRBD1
TGCAGCGTTGATACGGGACAGCACTACGAGCAGTACTTC
CSVDTGQHYEQYF
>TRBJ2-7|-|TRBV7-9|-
TGTGCCAGCAGCTCCCAGGGGGGCAGCTCCTACGAGCAGTACTTC
CASSSQGGSSYEQYF
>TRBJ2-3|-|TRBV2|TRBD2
TGTGCCAGCAGTGTCAGGACTAGCGGGAGCGGAGTGGGCACAGATACGCAGTATTTT
CASSVRTSGSGVGTDTQYF
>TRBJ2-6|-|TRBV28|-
TGTGCCAGCAGTTTAGGGGGTGGGGCCAACGTCCTGACTTTC
CASSLGGGANVLTF
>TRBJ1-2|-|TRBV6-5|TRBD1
TGTGCCAGCAGCCAAGACAGGGCCGATGGCTACACCTTC
CASSQDRADGYTF
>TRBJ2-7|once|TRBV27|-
TGTGCCAGCTCAGGGGCCTACGAGCAGTACTTC
CASSGAYEQYF
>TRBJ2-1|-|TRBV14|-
TGTGCCAGCAGCCGGGGCTACAATGAGCAGTTCTTC
CASSRGYNEQFF
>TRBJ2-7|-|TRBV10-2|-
TGCGCCAGCAGTGGGGTGTACGAGCAGTACTTC
CASSGVYEQYF
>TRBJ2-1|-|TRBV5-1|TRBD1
TGCGCCAGCAGCCAAGCTAGCCCTCCGGGACAGTACAATGAGCAGTTCTTC
CASSQASPPGQYNEQFF
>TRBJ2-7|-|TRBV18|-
TGTGCCAGCTCACCAAATCAAGGGGCCGACGAGCAGTACTTC
CASSPNQGADEQYF
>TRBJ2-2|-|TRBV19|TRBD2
TGTGCCAGTAGTATAGATGTTTCAAGCGGGGGAGAGAACACCGGGGAGCTGTTTTTT
CASSIDVSSGGENTGELFF
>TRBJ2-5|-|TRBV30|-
TGTGCCTGGAACGGGGCGTACCAAGAGACCCAGTACTTC
CAWNGAYQETQYF
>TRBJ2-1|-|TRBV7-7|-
TGTGCCAGCAGCTTAATGGCGGGCGTAAACAATGAGCAGTTCTTC
CASSLMAGVNNEQFF
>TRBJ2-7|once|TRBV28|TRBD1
TGTGCCAGCAGTTTTATGGGACAGGGGCCCTACGAGCAGTACTTC
CASSFMGQGPYEQYF
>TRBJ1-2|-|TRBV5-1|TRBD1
TGCGCCAGCAGCTTGAGGGGGCCAGACTATGGCTACACCTTC
CASSLRGPDYGYTF
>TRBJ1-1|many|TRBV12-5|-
TGTGCTAGTGGTTTGAGGAACAGGCCAACTGAAGCTTTCTTT
CASGLRNRPTEAFF
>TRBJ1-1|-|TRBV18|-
TGTGCCAGCTCACCACGGGGTCAGAACACTGAAGCTTTCTTT
CASSPRGQNTEAFF
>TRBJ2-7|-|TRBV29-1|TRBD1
TGCAGCGTTGAAGGAGGACAGGGATCCTACGAGCAGTACTTC
CSVEGGQGSYEQYF
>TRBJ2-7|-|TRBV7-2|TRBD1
TGTGCCAGCAGCCTCGGACAGGGGGCCCACGAGCAGTACTTC
CASSLGQGAHEQYF
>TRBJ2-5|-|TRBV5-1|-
TGCGCCAGCAGCTCGACAGTACAAGAGACCCAGTACTTC
CASSSTVQETQYF
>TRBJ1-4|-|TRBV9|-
TGTGCCAGCAGCGTAGGACAGGCAACTAATGAAAAACTGTTTTTT
CASSVGQATNEKLFF
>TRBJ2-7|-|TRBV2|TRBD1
TGTGCCAGCAGTGGCGCACAGGGGGTGTCCTACGAGCAGTACTTC
CASSGAQGVSYEQYF
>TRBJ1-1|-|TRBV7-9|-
TGTGCCAGCAGCCATGACGGGGGCACTGAAGCTTTCTTT
CASSHDGGTEAFF
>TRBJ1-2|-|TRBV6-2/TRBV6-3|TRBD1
TGTGCCAGCAGTTACTCGAGTAAGGCCCGGACAGGGAACTATGGCTACACCTTC
CASSYSSKARTGNYGYTF
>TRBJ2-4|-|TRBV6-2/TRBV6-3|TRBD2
TGTGCCAGCAGCTCGGGGGGAGGCATTCAGTACTTC
CASSSGGGIQYF
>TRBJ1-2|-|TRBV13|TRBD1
TGTGCCAGCAGCTTAGAGGGCAGGGGGCGCAGCGGCTATGGCTACACCTTC
CASSLEGRGRSGYGYTF
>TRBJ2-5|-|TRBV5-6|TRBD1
TGTGCCAGCAGCTTGAATGGACAGGGACAACAGACCCAGTACTTC
CASSLNGQGQQTQYF
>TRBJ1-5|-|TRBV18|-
TGTGCCAGCTCACCGCTCGGGGAACGGCCCCAGCATTTT
CASSPLGERPQHF
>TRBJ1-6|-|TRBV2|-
TGTGCCAGCAGCAATAATAATTCACCCCTCCACTTT
CASSNNNSPLHF
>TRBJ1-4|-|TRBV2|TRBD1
TGTGCCACGTCCTTGGGACAGAATAATGAAAAACTGTTTTTT
CATSLGQNNEKLFF